These 27 T cell receptor beta chains were sequenced from one sample in a study of T cell responses to AZD1222 COVID-19 vaccine. Produced via immunoSEQ multiplex PCR; TCRdb's table is partial and in-frame only. The data hold about 180,000 clones, with 85% to 95% observed a single time. The sample here was peripheral blood, taken 28 days after the second AZD1222 dose. These receptors came from an adult who received the AZD1222 COVID-19 vaccine.

The chain couples TRBV12-3 or TRBV12-4 to TRBJ2-7; D might be TRBD1 or TRBD2, each matching 5 bases. Trimming removed 9 bases at V and 2 bases at J, with 14 bases between. There are 13 residues in the CDR3. The CDR3 here is CASTTGTTYEQYF. CDR3 sequence (DNA): TGTGCCAGTACTACCGGGACCACCTACGAGCAGTACTTC.

This sequence joins TRBV30 and TRBJ2-3; TRBD2 matches at 14 bases. V shed 3 bases, J shed 10 bases, and the junction held 6 bases outside the gene matches. CDR3 size: 14 residues. Germline V gene data show CDR1 as GTSNPN and CDR2 as SVGIG (reference sequence). Here the CDR3 DNA reads TGTGCCTGGAGCACGGGACTAGCGGGAGAGTCGCAGTATTTT. The encoded protein is CAWSTGLAGESQYF. The whole variable domain, filled in from reference TRBV30 and TRBJ2-3, reads SQTIHQWPATLVQPVGSPLSLECTVEGTSNPNLYWYRQAAGRGLQLLFYSVGIGQISSEVPQNLSASRPQDRQFILSSKKLLLSDSGFYLCAWSTGLAGESQYFGPGTRLTVL.

This clone was observed a single time. The rearrangement links TRBV19 to TRBJ2-5, with 10 bases fitting TRBD2. V lost 5 bases and J lost 2; bases outside the gene matches: 14. Germline V gives CDR1 LNHDA, CDR2 SQIVND (reference sequence). The length of the CDR3 is 18 residues. The CDR3 sequence is CASSPARTGTSVQETQYF. The CDR3 nucleotides are TGTGCCAGTAGTCCCGCGCGGACCGGGACTAGCGTGCAAGAGACCCAGTACTTC.

CDR3 DNA sequence: TGTGCCAGTAGTAGACCGACAGGGGCTAGAGGAAATGAGCAGTTCTTC. Amino acid sequence: CASSRPTGARGNEQFF. The chain uses TRBV19 and TRBJ2-1; 8 bases are a match to TRBD1. CDR3 length equals 16 residues. Trimming took 4 bases from V and 7 from J; bases not matched to a gene: 12. Germline V CDR1 and CDR2: LNHDA, SQIVND (reference sequence).

The chain's CDR3 is CSVLDDRNEAFF. The CDR3 DNA reads as TGCAGCGTTTTGGACGACAGAAACGAAGCTTTCTTT. This chain joins TRBV29-1 and TRBJ1-1; the D gene is possibly TRBD1 (5 bases). The V gene lost 5 bases and the J gene lost 8 bases, with 15 bases spanning the gap. The germline V gene has CDR1 SQVTM and CDR2 ANQGSEA. The CDR3 has 12 residues.

This chain connects TRBV19 to TRBJ1-3; 9 nucleotides align to TRBD1. V gave up 5 bases and J gave up 2 bases; unmatched junction bases: 4. There are 15 residues in the CDR3. CDR1 LNHDA and CDR2 SQIVND come from the germline V gene (reference sequence). DNA for the CDR3: TGTGCCAGTAGTGAGACAGGGGGACCTGGAAACACCATATATTTT. Protein: CASSETGGPGNTIYF.

This rearrangement joins TRBV11-2 to TRBJ1-1; the D is unclear. The CDR3 length is 16 residues. In germline, CDR1 is SGHAT, CDR2 FQNNGV. The V gene lost 3 bases and the J gene lost 2 bases, with 16 bases spanning the gap. CDR3 nucleotides: TGTGCCAGCAGCTTGGAACCGCGCCAGATTAACACTGAAGCTTTCTTT. Translated: CASSLEPRQINTEAFF.

The CDR3 sequence: CASSGGGGLNTEAFF. The CDR3 bases are TGCGCCAGCAGCGGGGGAGGGGGATTGAACACTGAAGCTTTCTTT. This chain connects TRBV5-1 to TRBJ1-1; possibly TRBD1 for D (6 bases). The germline gives CDR1 SGHRS, CDR2 YFSETQ. The V and J ends lost 4 bases and 0 bases respectively, with 13 bases between them. The CDR3 is 15 amino acids. The full variable domain, its missing parts supplied by reference TRBV5-1 and TRBJ1-1, is KAGVTQTPRYLIKTRGQQVTLSCSPISGHRSVSWYQQTPGQGLQFLFEYFSETQRNKGNFPGRFSGRQFSNSRSEMNVSTLELGDSALYLCASSGGGGLNTEAFFGQGTRLTVV.

A note on this clone: The same CDR3 arises from other DNA sequences in this sample as well. CDR3 nucleotide sequence: TGTGCCAGCAGCGTAGGACTTGACTCCTACGAGCAGTACTTC. This gives the protein CASSVGLDSYEQYF. V gene TRBV9 combines with J gene TRBJ2-7; no reliable D call. The CDR3 has 14 amino acids. The V end was cut by 0 bases, the J end by 0 bases, with 7 bases between. Germline lookup yields CDR1 SGDLS and CDR2 YYNGEE. Using reference TRBV9 and TRBJ2-7 for the parts outside the CDR3, the full variable domain is DSGVTQTPKHLITATGQRVTLRCSPRSGDLSVYWYQQSLDQGLQFLIQYYNGEERAKGNILERFSAQQFPDLHSELNLSSLELGDSALYFCASSVGLDSYEQYFGPGTRLTVT.

The sample holds a few counts of this clone. The rearrangement joins TRBV24-1 to TRBJ1-2; D is perhaps TRBD1 (6 bases). Germline CDR1 is KGHDR and CDR2 is SFDVKD. CDR3 size: 13 residues. V lost 4 bases and J lost 4, with 9 bases in between. The CDR3 loop is CATSDRTVYGYTF. In DNA form, the CDR3 reads TGTGCCACCAGTGACCGGACAGTCTATGGCTACACCTTC.

The V gene is TRBV28, the J gene TRBJ1-6, with a tentative D call TRBD1 (5 bases). This CDR3 comprises 12 residues. CDR1 and CDR2 from the germline V gene are MDHEN and SYDVKM. Trimming removed 6 bases at V and 9 bases at J, with 9 bases between. This CDR3 is CASRLGVSPLHF. CDR3 DNA sequence: TGTGCCAGCAGATTAGGGGTTTCACCCCTCCACTTT.

This chain joins TRBV11-2 and TRBJ1-6; weak D call: TRBD1 (5 bases). Looked up from germline, CDR1 is SGHAT and CDR2 is FQNNGV. V gave up 2 bases and J gave up 6 bases, with 17 bases separating them. The length of the CDR3 is 17 residues. The CDR3 sequence is CASSLLPGKLSNSPLHF. The CDR3 DNA sequence: TGTGCCAGCAGCTTATTGCCAGGGAAGTTGAGTAATTCACCCCTCCACTTT. Full variable domain (missing parts from reference TRBV11-2 and TRBJ1-6): EAGVAQSPRYKIIEKRQSVAFWCNPISGHATLYWYQQILGQGPKLLIQFQNNGVVDDSQLPKDRFSAERLKGVDSTLKIQPAKLEDSAVYLCASSLLPGKLSNSPLHFGNGTRLTVT.

J is TRBJ2-2 and V is TRBV9, with no clear D. Germline V gene sequence: CDR1 SGDLS, CDR2 YYNGEE. This CDR3 is built from 14 residues. The V end lost 0 bases, the J end lost 3 bases, and 6 bases lay between the germline ends. Here the CDR3 DNA reads TGTGCCAGCAGCGTAGTAGCATACACCGGGGAGCTGTTTTTT. As protein: CASSVVAYTGELFF.

This chain links TRBV6-2 or TRBV6-3 with TRBJ2-5; 9 positions agree with TRBD2. Germline CDR1 reads MNHEY; CDR2 reads SVGEGT. The CDR3 is 13 residues long. Trimming took 0 bases from V and 14 from J; bases not matched to a gene: 7. The CDR3 is CASSYSPAGGPYF. DNA for the CDR3: TGTGCCAGCAGTTACTCCCCAGCGGGGGGCCCCTACTTC.

The chain combines TRBV5-6 with TRBJ2-3, with a possible D match to TRBD2 (6 bases). V was clipped by 9 bases and J by 5 bases, with 16 bases between them. Germline V gives CDR1 SGHDT, CDR2 YYEEEE. This CDR3 contains 13 residues. CDR3 in DNA: TGTGCCACCCACGGGAGCTTGGGAGATACGCAGTATTTT. As protein: CATHGSLGDTQYF.

Remarks on this clone: Germline and junction disagree at one end, which may indicate a read error. The chain employs TRBV15 and TRBJ1-2; no firm D call. The CDR3 is 13 residues long. Germline loops: CDR1 LNHNV, CDR2 YYDKDF (reference sequence). The CDR3 here is CATSGDRGYGYTF. DNA for the CDR3: TGTGCCACCAGCGGAGATCGTGGGTATGGCTACACCTTC.

The rearrangement uses TRBV10-1 and TRBJ2-7; D may correspond to TRBD1 or TRBD2 (6 bases each). The germline V gene encodes CDR1 WNHNN and CDR2 SYGVQD (reference sequence). V gave up 0 bases and J gave up 2 bases, with 8 bases separating them. The CDR3 covers 14 residues. CDR3: CASSESRGAYEQYF. The DNA for the CDR3 is TGCGCCAGCAGTGAGTCGAGGGGGGCCTACGAGCAGTACTTC.

The V gene is TRBV6-2 or TRBV6-3, the J gene TRBJ1-1; D is unclear. Germline assignment: CDR1 MNHEY and CDR2 SVGEGT. V lost 6 bases and J 8 bases, leaving 16 bases between the germline ends. The CDR3 extends over 13 amino acids. The CDR3 DNA follows: TGTGCCAGCAGCCAACGGCGGGCACTGGAAGCTTTCTTT. Residues: CASSQRRALEAFF.

This chain connects TRBV6-5 to TRBJ2-3; 7 bases are a match to TRBD2. V lost 5 bases, J lost 6 bases, and 8 bases stayed unmatched. The germline V gene encodes CDR1 MNHEY and CDR2 SVGAGI. The CDR3 contains 14 residues. CDR3 region: CASSRQRDGDTQYF. The CDR3 nucleotides read TGTGCCAGCAGTAGGCAGCGGGATGGTGATACGCAGTATTTT.

This chain connects TRBV11-2 to TRBJ1-2; no clear D. Between the trimmed V and J ends, which lost 5 bases and 0 bases, there was a span of 16 bases. Germline V gene lookup returns CDR1 SGHAT and CDR2 FQNNGV. The CDR3 runs to 16 residues. The CDR3 sequence is CASSPIQTSANYGYTF. The CDR3 nucleotides read TGTGCCAGCAGCCCGATACAAACGAGCGCTAACTATGGCTACACCTTC.

The chain carries TRBV7-9 and TRBJ2-7, with D possibly being TRBD2 (7 bases). V was clipped by 0 bases and J by 2 bases, with 14 bases between them. CDR1 is SEHNR and CDR2 is FQNEAQ in the germline V gene (reference sequence). CDR3 length equals 16 residues. The CDR3 DNA sequence: TGTGCCAGCAGCTTAGCGTCGGGGGGCCCAACCTACGAGCAGTACTTC. Its protein product is CASSLASGGPTYEQYF.

This sequence joins TRBV18 and TRBJ1-2, with 9 bases matching TRBD1. The V and J ends lost 8 bases and 0 bases, in that order; junction bases with no gene match: 4. The CDR3 has 14 amino acids. Germline V gene sequence: CDR1 KGHSH, CDR2 LQKENI. CDR3 region: CASTRTGANYGYTF. The CDR3 DNA reads as TGTGCCAGCACCCGGACAGGGGCTAACTATGGCTACACCTTC.

The chain has TRBV19 and TRBJ1-5; 9 bases align to TRBD1. V gave up 5 bases and J gave up 4 bases; unmatched junction bases: 9. Germline values: CDR1 LNHDA, CDR2 SQIVND (reference sequence). The CDR3 consists of 16 residues. CDR3 protein: CASSPIKTGGNQPQHF. DNA of the CDR3: TGTGCCAGTAGTCCGATAAAGACAGGGGGAAATCAGCCCCAGCATTTT.

The rearrangement joins TRBV12-3 or TRBV12-4 to TRBJ1-5, with D tentatively TRBD1 (5 bases). The V gene lost 1 base and the J gene lost 5 bases, with 6 bases spanning the gap. The CDR3 totals 13 residues. This chain's CDR3 is CASSLVGDQPQHF. CDR3 in DNA: TGTGCCAGCAGTTTAGTGGGGGATCAGCCCCAGCATTTT.

The rearrangement links TRBV3-1 (or the pseudogene TRBV3-2) to TRBJ2-7; 10 nucleotides match TRBD2. CDR1 and CDR2 (germline): LGHDT, YNNKEL (reference sequence). The CDR3 is made up of 16 amino acids. Unmatched junction bases numbered 9, after V lost 0 bases and J lost 7 bases. The CDR3 is CASSQESLAGVGEQYF. The CDR3 region has the DNA TGTGCCAGCAGCCAAGAAAGTCTAGCGGGAGTCGGTGAGCAGTACTTC.

The chain recombines TRBV9 with TRBJ2-1, with TRBD1 matching 9 bases. The CDR3 is 17 residues long. Germline CDR1 reads SGDLS; CDR2 reads YYNGEE. J gave up 9 bases and V 2 bases, and 15 bases lay outside the gene matches. The CDR3 protein is CASSVRGAGTGLREQFF. In nucleotides, the CDR3 is TGTGCCAGCAGCGTCAGGGGGGCCGGGACAGGGTTGCGTGAGCAGTTCTTC.

V and J are TRBV15 and TRBJ2-7; D unclear. Germline CDR1 LNHNV, CDR2 YYDKDF (reference sequence). Between the trimmed V and J ends, which lost 1 base and 3 bases, there was a span of 4 bases. CDR3 length: 12 amino acids. CDR3 sequence: CATSRVDYEQYF. CDR3 DNA: TGTGCCACCAGCAGAGTCGACTACGAGCAGTACTTC.